This T cell receptor beta chain was identified in a study of ipilimumab plus nivolumab after autologous stem cell transplantation. Study information: Typical patient got roughly five ipilimumab doses and seven to nine nivolumab doses (median). The DLBCL group included primary refractory and relapsed cases.

Checkpoint therapy with ipilimumab 1 mg/kg began 14 to 28 days after transplant. Per germline, CDR1 SGDLS and CDR2 YYNGEE. The V and J ends lost 3 bases and 2 bases respectively, with 8 bases between them. This CDR3 has 14 residues. Sequencing was performed with immunoSEQ multiplex PCR; in TCRdb, only in-frame clones are kept and a portion is missing. The sample lists more than 20,000 clones, just over 75% seen once, with around a fifth in the top ten. The origin of this receptor is a male donor with diffuse large B-cell lymphoma. The sample consisted of PBMCs, taken in a trial of ipilimumab plus nivolumab as post-transplant consolidation. The chain recombines TRBV9 with TRBJ1-4, with D maybe TRBD1 (6 bases). The CDR3: CASSEGGTNEKLFF. CDR3 coding DNA: TGTGCCAGCAGCGAGGGGGGTACTAATGAAAAACTGTTTTTT. The variable domain in full, completed from reference TRBV9 and TRBJ1-4, reads DSGVTQTPKHLITATGQRVTLRCSPRSGDLSVYWYQQSLDQGLQFLIQYYNGEERAKGNILERFSAQQFPDLHSELNLSSLELGDSALYFCASSEGGTNEKLFFGSGTQLSVL.